These T cell receptor beta chains were read from a single sample in a study of tumor-infiltrating lymphocytes in primary liver carcinoma. TCRdb independently ran MiXCR on the multiplex PCR reads; one entry per CDR3 protein. Here the sample spans roughly 200,000 distinct CDR3 sequences, around 85% being singletons. The sequenced sample was tumor tissue from primary liver carcinoma. All receptors derive from a man aged 35-49 years with primary liver carcinoma and hepatitis B virus infection. Each CDR3 is given with its conserved first and last residue. D genes are given only for firm matches. Clone size, where shown, is once, few, many, or a class for clones that have expanded.

j_call clone_size d_call v_call cdr3_nt cdr3_aa
TRBJ2-1 . TRBD1 TRBV20-1 TGCAGTGCAAAGCCGGGACAGGGTTACAATGAGCAGTTCTTC CSAKPGQGYNEQFF
TRBJ1-5 . . TRBV28 TGTGCCAGCAGGCTCACAGGGTCGTCTAGGCCCCAGCATTTT CASRLTGSSRPQHF
TRBJ1-5 . . TRBV11-3 TGTGTCAGCAGCCCCGGTGGGGGTCCCACACATACGCAGCATTTT CVSSPGGGPTHTQHF
TRBJ1-6 . . TRBV4-3 TGCGCAAGCAGCCTAGATCCTCGAACAGTCTATAATTCACCCCTCCACTTT CASSLDPRTVYNSPLHF
TRBJ1-5 once . TRBV11-2 TGTGCCAGCAGCTTAGTAGGGGTAACAAGAAGCAATCAGCCCCACCATTTT CASSLVGVTRSNQPHHF
TRBJ2-1 . . TRBV18 TGTACCAGCTCACCACTAGGAGATGAGCAGTTCTTC CTSSPLGDEQFF
TRBJ1-6 . . TRBV4-3 TGCGCCAGGACCCAAGATCCTCGAACAGCCTATAATTCACCCCTCCACTTT CARTQDPRTAYNSPLHF
TRBJ2-2 . . TRBV11-2 TGTTCCAGCAGCACAGGCTCGGACACCGGGGAGCTGATTTTT CSSSTGSDTGELIF
TRBJ1-5 . . TRBV6-5 TGTGCCAGCAGCCACATGAGGGGGAGAGGCAATCATCCCCAGCATTTT CASSHMRGRGNHPQHF
TRBJ2-3 . . TRBV15 TGTGCCACCAAGGGCGGTTCGGGACGCGTTAGGCCAGATACGCAGTATTTT CATKGGSGRVRPDTQYF
TRBJ1-1 . . TRBV29-1 TGCAGCGTTGAAATTTGGGGGGCTAGTAACACTGAAGGTTTCTTT CSVEIWGASNTEGFF
TRBJ1-1 . . TRBV29-1 TGCAGCATTGTCCCGGGATGGGGAATGAGCACTGAAGCTTTCTTT CSIVPGWGMSTEAFF
TRBJ2-7 many . TRBV6-1 TGTGCCAGCAGCCTGTGGACGGCCGTCTCCTACGAGCAGTACTTC CASSLWTAVSYEQYF
TRBJ2-1 . . TRBV4-3 TGCGCCAGCAGCCAATTTCCCACCCCGGTGGACAATGAGCAGTTCTTC CASSQFPTPVDNEQFF
TRBJ1-1 . . TRBV29-1 TGCAGCGTTCGACGGGGCGCGACTGAAACTTTCTTC CSVRRGATETFF
TRBJ2-5 many . TRBV5-1 TGCGCCAGCAGCTTGGAATCGGGGATGAAGACCCAGTACTTC CASSLESGMKTQYF
TRBJ1-1 . . TRBV21-1 TGTGCCAGCAGCGAAACAGGAATGGGGACTGAAGTTTTCTTT CASSETGMGTEVFF
TRBJ2-3 many TRBD1 TRBV11-2 TGTGCCAGCAGCTGGGGGACAGTGCAGCCAGATACGCAGTATTTT CASSWGTVQPDTQYF
TRBJ1-6 . . TRBV28 TGTGCTAGCAGTTTGGACTGGATATTGTCCTATAATTCACCCCTCCACTTT CASSLDWILSYNSPLHF
TRBJ1-4 few . TRBV28 TGTGCCAGCAGCGGGACTGATGAAAAACTGTTTTTT CASSGTDEKLFF
TRBJ2-2 . . TRBV6-1 TGTGCCACATGGTGGGACGCTAAGAACACCGGGGAGCTGTTTTTT CATWWDAKNTGELFF
TRBJ2-2 . . TRBV6-1 TGTGCCAACAGTGAATCAGTGAACACCAGGGAGCTGTTTTTT CANSESVNTRELFF
TRBJ1-5 . . TRBV19 TGTGCCAGTAGTTCTGGATTCGATCAGCCACGGCATTTT CASSSGFDQPRHF
TRBJ2-1 . TRBD2 TRBV10-2 TGCGCCAACGGTGAGAGGGCGGGAGGATCGGATAGTGAGCAGTTCTTC CANGERAGGSDSEQFF
TRBJ2-5 medium-sized . TRBV6-5 TGTGCCAGCAGTTACTCGAGTAGTGGCGGGTCCCAAGAGACCCAGTACTTC CASSYSSSGGSQETQYF
TRBJ2-3 once . TRBV14 TGTGTCAGCAACCACCCAGGGGATATAGATACGCAGTATTTT CVSNHPGDIDTQYF
TRBJ2-5 . TRBD2 TRBV5-8 TGTGCCAGCAGCTTCGGGACTAGCGGAGAGATCCAATACTTC CASSFGTSGEIQYF
TRBJ2-3 . . TRBV11-2 TGTGCCAGCAACCACCCGGGCCGGGTAGATACGCAGTATTTT CASNHPGRVDTQYF
TRBJ1-5 . . TRBV11-2 TGTGCCAGCAGCCCAAAAGGGCGACCGACGAATCAGCCCCAGCATTTT CASSPKGRPTNQPQHF
TRBJ1-5 . . TRBV10-3 TGTGCCATCAGTGAGTCGACAGGTAAGCCACAGCATTTT CAISESTGKPQHF
TRBJ2-7 . . TRBV29-1 TGCAGCGTTCTGGGGATTACTTTCTACGAGGAGTACTTC CSVLGITFYEEYF
TRBJ2-1 once . TRBV11-2 TGTGCTAGCAGGTTAGATCGTTTAGCGTTAGGGCATGAGCAGTTCTTC CASRLDRLALGHEQFF
TRBJ2-1 . TRBD2 TRBV29-1 TGCAGCGTGATTAGCGGGAAGCTCTATGATCAGTTCTTC CSVISGKLYDQFF
TRBJ2-3 . . TRBV6-1 TGTGCCAGCGAATTGGGGTCAGGCACGCAGTATTTT CASELGSGTQYF
TRBJ2-5 once . TRBV5-4 TGTGCCAACATTACGGACCAAGAGACCCAGTACTTC CANITDQETQYF
TRBJ2-5 once . TRBV7-9 TGTCCCAGCAGCTTGCCAGAGACCCAGTACTTC CPSSLPETQYF
TRBJ1-5 many . TRBV28 TGTGCCAGCAGTTTATTGGCAGACTCTAGCAATCAGCCCCAGCATTTT CASSLLADSSNQPQHF
TRBJ1-2 . . TRBV4-1 TGCGCCAGCAGCCTTGCGGGCCAGGGGAACGGTGCCTACACCTTC CASSLAGQGNGAYTF
TRBJ2-2 . . TRBV5-1 TGCGCCAGCCGCTTGGTGGGGATAGGAGAGGGCACCGGGGAGCTGTTTTTT CASRLVGIGEGTGELFF
TRBJ2-5 . . TRBV6-5 TGTGCCAGTAGCTACGCAAGGGGCAAGGAGACCCAGTACTTC CASSYARGKETQYF
TRBJ2-3 . . TRBV5-1 TGCGCCAGAAGCTCGGGACACAACACAGATACGCAGTATTTT CARSSGHNTDTQYF
TRBJ2-2 . . TRBV11-2 TGTGTCAGCAGCTTAGATCTTTGGGGTAGGGACACCGGGGAGCTGTTTTTT CVSSLDLWGRDTGELFF
TRBJ1-5 . TRBD1 TRBV5-1 TGCGCCAGCAGCTGGGGGAAACAGGGGGTAAATCGGCCCCAGCATTTT CASSWGKQGVNRPQHF
TRBJ2-2 many . TRBV29-1 TGCAGCGTTGGAACTAGCGCGGCGAACACAGGGGAGCTGTTATTT CSVGTSAANTGELLF
TRBJ1-1 . . TRBV5-6 TGTGCCAGCATCGCGACTGAACTCCGTTTGAACACTGAAGCTTTCTTT CASIATELRLNTEAFF
TRBJ1-6 . . TRBV20-1 TGCAGTGCTAGGTATCTGGACAGCAATAATTCACCCCTCCACTTT CSARYLDSNNSPLHF
TRBJ2-2 once TRBD2 TRBV5-4 TGTGCCAGCAGCTGGGACTACTTCAACACCGGGGAGCCATTTTTT CASSWDYFNTGEPFF
TRBJ2-6 . . TRBV5-1 TGCGCCAGCAGCTTGGAAAGCTCTCGGGCCAACGTCTTGACTTTC CASSLESSRANVLTF
TRBJ2-3 . . TRBV6-2/TRBV6-3 TGTGCCAGCAGTTACGACAAGGCGGGAATAAGTGATATGCAGTATTTT CASSYDKAGISDMQYF
TRBJ2-7 . . TRBV6-2/TRBV6-3 TGTACCAGCAGTTACGGGCAGGAGATCTACGAGCGGTACTTC CTSSYGQEIYERYF